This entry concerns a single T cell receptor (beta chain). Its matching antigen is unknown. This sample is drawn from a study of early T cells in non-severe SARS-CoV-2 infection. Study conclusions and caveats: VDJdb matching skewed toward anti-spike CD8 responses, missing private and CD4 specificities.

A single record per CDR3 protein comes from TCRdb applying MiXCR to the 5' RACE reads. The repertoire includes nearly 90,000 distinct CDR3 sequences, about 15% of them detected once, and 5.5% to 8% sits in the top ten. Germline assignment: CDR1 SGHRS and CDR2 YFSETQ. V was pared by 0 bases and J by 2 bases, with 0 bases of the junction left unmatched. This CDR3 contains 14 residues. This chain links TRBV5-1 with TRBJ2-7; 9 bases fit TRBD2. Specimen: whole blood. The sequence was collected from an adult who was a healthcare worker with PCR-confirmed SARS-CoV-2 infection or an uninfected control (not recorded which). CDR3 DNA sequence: TGCGCCAGCAGCTTGGCTAGCGGGGCCTACGAGCAGTACTTC. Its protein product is CASSLASGAYEQYF.